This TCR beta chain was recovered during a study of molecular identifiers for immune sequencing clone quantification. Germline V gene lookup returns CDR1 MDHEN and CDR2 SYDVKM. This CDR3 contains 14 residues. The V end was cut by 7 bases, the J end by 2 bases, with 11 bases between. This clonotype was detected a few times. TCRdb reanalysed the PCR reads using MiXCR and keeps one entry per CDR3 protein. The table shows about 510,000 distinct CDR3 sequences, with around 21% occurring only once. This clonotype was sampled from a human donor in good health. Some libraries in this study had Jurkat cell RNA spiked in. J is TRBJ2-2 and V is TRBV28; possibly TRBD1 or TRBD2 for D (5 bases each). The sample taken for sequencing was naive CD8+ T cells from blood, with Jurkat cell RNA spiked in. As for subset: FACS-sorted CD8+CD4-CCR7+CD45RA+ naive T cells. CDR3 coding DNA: TGTGCCAGCACCTCGGGACCAAACACCGGGGAGCTGTTTTTT. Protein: CASTSGPNTGELFF. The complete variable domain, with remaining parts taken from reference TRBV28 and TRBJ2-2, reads DVKVTQSSRYLVKRTGEKVFLECVQDMDHENMFWYRQDPGLGLRLIYFSYDVKMKEKGDIPEGYSVSREKKERFSLILESASTNQTSMYLCASTSGPNTGELFFGEGSRLTVL.